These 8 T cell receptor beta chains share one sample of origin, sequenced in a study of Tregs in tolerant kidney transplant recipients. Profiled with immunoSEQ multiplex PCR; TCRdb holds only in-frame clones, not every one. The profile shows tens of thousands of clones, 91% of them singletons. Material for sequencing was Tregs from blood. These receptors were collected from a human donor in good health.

CDR3 in amino acids: CASSYGQMNTEAFF. CDR3 coding DNA: TGTGCCAGCAGTTACGGACAGATGAACACTGAAGCTTTCTTT. V is TRBV6-5 and J is TRBJ1-1, with TRBD1 as a possible D gene (6 bases). Germline CDR1 is MNHEY and CDR2 is SVGAGI. The V end lost 2 bases, the J end lost 0 bases, and 7 bases lay between the germline ends. This CDR3 comprises 14 residues.

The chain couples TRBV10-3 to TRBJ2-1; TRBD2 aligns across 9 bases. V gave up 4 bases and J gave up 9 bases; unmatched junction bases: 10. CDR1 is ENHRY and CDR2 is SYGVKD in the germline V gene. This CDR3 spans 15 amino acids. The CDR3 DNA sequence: TGTGCCATCAGTGCCCCGCGGGGGGGCCTCCCTGAGCAGTTCTTC. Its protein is CAISAPRGGLPEQFF.

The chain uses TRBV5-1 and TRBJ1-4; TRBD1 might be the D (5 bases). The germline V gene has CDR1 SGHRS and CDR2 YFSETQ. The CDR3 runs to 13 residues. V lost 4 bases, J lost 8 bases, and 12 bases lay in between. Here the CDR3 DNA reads TGCGCCAGCAGCAGCGCCGGGACCGAAAAACTGTTTTTT. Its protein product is CASSSAGTEKLFF. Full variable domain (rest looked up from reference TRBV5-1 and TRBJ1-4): KAGVTQTPRYLIKTRGQQVTLSCSPISGHRSVSWYQQTPGQGLQFLFEYFSETQRNKGNFPGRFSGRQFSNSRSEMNVSTLELGDSALYLCASSSAGTEKLFFGSGTQLSVL.

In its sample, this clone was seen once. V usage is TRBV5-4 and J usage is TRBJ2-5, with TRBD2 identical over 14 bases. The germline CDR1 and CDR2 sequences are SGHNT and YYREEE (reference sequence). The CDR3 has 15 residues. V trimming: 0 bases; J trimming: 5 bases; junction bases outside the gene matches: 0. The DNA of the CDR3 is TGTGCCAGCAGCTTGGGACTAGCGGGGGGGGAGACCCAGTACTTC. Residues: CASSLGLAGGETQYF.

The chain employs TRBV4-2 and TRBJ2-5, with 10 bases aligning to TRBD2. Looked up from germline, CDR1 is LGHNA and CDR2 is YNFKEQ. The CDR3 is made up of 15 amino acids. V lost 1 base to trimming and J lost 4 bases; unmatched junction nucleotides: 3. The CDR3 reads CASSQASGSSETQYF. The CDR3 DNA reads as TGTGCCAGCAGCCAAGCTAGCGGGAGCTCAGAGACCCAGTACTTC.

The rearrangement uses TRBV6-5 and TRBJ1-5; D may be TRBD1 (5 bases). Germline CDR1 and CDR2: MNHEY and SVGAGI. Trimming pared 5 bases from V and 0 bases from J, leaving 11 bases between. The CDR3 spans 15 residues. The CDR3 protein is CASSRNRNSNQPQHF. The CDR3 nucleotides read TGTGCCAGCAGTCGTAACAGGAATAGCAATCAGCCCCAGCATTTT.

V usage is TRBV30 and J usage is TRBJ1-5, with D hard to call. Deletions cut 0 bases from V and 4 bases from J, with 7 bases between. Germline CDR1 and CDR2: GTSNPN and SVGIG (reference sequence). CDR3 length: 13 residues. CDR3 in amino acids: CAWSVMDNQPQHF. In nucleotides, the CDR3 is TGTGCCTGGAGTGTAATGGATAATCAGCCCCAGCATTTT.

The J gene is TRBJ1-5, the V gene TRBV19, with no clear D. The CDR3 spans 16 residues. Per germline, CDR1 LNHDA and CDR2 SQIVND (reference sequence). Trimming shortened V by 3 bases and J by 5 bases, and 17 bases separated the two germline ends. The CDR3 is CASSMSVLEQYQPQHF. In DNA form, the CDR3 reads TGTGCCAGTAGTATGAGTGTTTTAGAGCAATATCAGCCCCAGCATTTT. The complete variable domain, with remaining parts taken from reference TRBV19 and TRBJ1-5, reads DGGITQSPKYLFRKEGQNVTLSCEQNLNHDAMYWYRQDPGQGLRLIYYSQIVNDFQKGDIAEGYSVSREKKESFPLTVTSAQKNPTAFYLCASSMSVLEQYQPQHFGDGTRLSIL.